A selection of T cell receptor beta chains follows, all from one sample in a study of cytomegalovirus exposure and HLA in healthy donors. This table comes from immunoSEQ multiplex PCR, and its TCRdb copy is limited to in-frame clones, with some not included. The sample shows 250,000 to 350,000 clones, over 70% of them seen only once. The sample taken for sequencing was PBMCs. The receptors shown here come from a girl aged 2-15 years in good health and CMV-seronegative. CDR3s include the opening cysteine and the closing phenylalanine or tryptophan. A D gene is named only where the DNA matches it firmly. Not all rows give a size; the values are once, few, many and, for expanded clones, a class.

>-|TRBJ2-7|TRBV5-1|15|TRBD2
TGCGCCAGCAGCTTAATCCCCGGGAGGGGGAACGAGCAGTACTTC
CASSLIPGRGNEQYF
>-|TRBJ2-7|TRBV2|12|-
TGTGCCAGCAGTGCAGGGTTTTACGAGCAGTACTTC
CASSAGFYEQYF
>-|TRBJ1-2|TRBV9|17|-
TGTGCCAGCAGCGCTCATACGGGCAGGGATGTTAACTATGGCTACACCTTC
CASSAHTGRDVNYGYTF
>-|TRBJ2-7|TRBV11-1|15|TRBD2
TGTGCCAGCAGCCGGAGTAGCGGGAGCTCCTACGAGCAGTACTTC
CASSRSSGSSYEQYF
>few|TRBJ1-2|TRBV30|14|-
TGTGCCTGGAGTGTACGGGAGGGTTTGAATGGCTACACCTTC
CAWSVREGLNGYTF
>-|TRBJ1-5|TRBV2|13|-
TGTGCCAGCATTTTGCGGGCAGGCGAGCCCCAGCATTTT
CASILRAGEPQHF
>-|TRBJ2-7|TRBV30|14|TRBD2
TGTGCCTGGAGTGCGGGACTAGCGAACTACGAGCAGTACTTC
CAWSAGLANYEQYF
>-|TRBJ2-1|TRBV7-3|14|TRBD2
TGTGCCAGCGGGGCTAGCGGGAGTGAAAATGAGCAGTTCTTC
CASGASGSENEQFF
>-|TRBJ2-6|TRBV27|13|-
TGTGCCAGCAGGGAGGCTGGGGCCAACGTCCTGACTTTC
CASREAGANVLTF
>-|TRBJ2-1|TRBV7-6|15|TRBD2
TGTGCCAGCAGCCATAGCGGGGGGGTGGCCAATGAGCAGTTCTTC
CASSHSGGVANEQFF
>-|TRBJ2-1|TRBV27|15|TRBD2
TGTGCCAGCATCCCAAGACTAGCGGGAGGCAATGAGCAGTTCTTC
CASIPRLAGGNEQFF
>-|TRBJ2-2|TRBV12-5|18|TRBD2
TGTGCTAGTAAGGCAGCGGGAAAGGGTTGGGGAGGCACCGGGGAGCTGTTTTTT
CASKAAGKGWGGTGELFF
>-|TRBJ1-5|TRBV19|16|TRBD1
TGTGCCAGTAGTCGTACGTACAGGGGTGACAATCAGCCCCAGCATTTT
CASSRTYRGDNQPQHF
>-|TRBJ2-7|TRBV27|17|TRBD2
TGTGCCAGCGCTTCATATTCGGGGAGGGCAGAACGCTACGAGCAGTACTTC
CASASYSGRAERYEQYF
>-|TRBJ2-3|TRBV27|12|-
TGTGCCAGTCAGGGCTTCACAGATACGCAGTATTTT
CASQGFTDTQYF
>-|TRBJ1-2|TRBV28|14|-
TGTGCCAGCAGTTTATCTCCCCGGAGCTATGGCTACACCTTC
CASSLSPRSYGYTF
>-|TRBJ2-1|TRBV9|14|TRBD2
TGTGCCAGCAGAGCTAGCGGGGTTTACAATGAGCAGTTCTTC
CASRASGVYNEQFF
>-|TRBJ2-6|TRBV9|18|-
TGTGCCAGCACGGCCGGGGTCGGCTTCTACTCTGGGGCCAACGTCCTGACTTTC
CASTAGVGFYSGANVLTF
>-|TRBJ1-2|TRBV30|12|-
TGTGCCTGGAGTACTGGGCTTTTTGGCTACACCTTC
CAWSTGLFGYTF
>-|TRBJ2-7|TRBV10-3|17|TRBD2
TGTGCCATCAGTGAGTCCTGGGGACTAGCGCACACCTACGAGCAGTACTTC
CAISESWGLAHTYEQYF
>-|TRBJ1-5|TRBV19|18|TRBD1
TGTGCCAGTAGTATAAAAGCCAGGGGGCTGGGTGGCAATCAGCCCCAGCATTTT
CASSIKARGLGGNQPQHF
>-|TRBJ1-1|TRBV9|15|TRBD1
TGTGCCAGCAGCCCACGGACAGGGATGAACACTGAAGCTTTCTTT
CASSPRTGMNTEAFF
>-|TRBJ2-6|TRBV7-6|15|-
TGTGCCAGCAGCTTAGTAGCCGGGGGGGCCAACGTCCTGACTTTC
CASSLVAGGANVLTF
>-|TRBJ2-1|TRBV18|16|TRBD2
TGTGCCAGCTCACCACCGTCTAGCGGGAGGAACAATGAGCAGTTCTTC
CASSPPSSGRNNEQFF
>-|TRBJ1-5|TRBV18|16|TRBD1
TGTGCCAGCTCACTCTGGGACAGGGTCCTTGGAGGGACCCAGCATTTT
CASSLWDRVLGGTQHF
>once|TRBJ1-1|TRBV19|12|-
TGTGCCAGTAGTCTCGGAGCCACTGAAGCTTTCTTT
CASSLGATEAFF
>-|TRBJ1-2|TRBV28|12|-
TGTGCCAGCAGTTTAGTCTGGGCAGACTACACCTTC
CASSLVWADYTF
>-|TRBJ2-5|TRBV2|15|TRBD1
TGTGCCAGCACCCAATACAGGGGTCGGGTAGAGACCCAGTACTTC
CASTQYRGRVETQYF
>-|TRBJ1-2|TRBV28|17|TRBD1
TGTGCCAGCAGCGACCCAGGGGGCGCGTTGGATAACTATGGCTACACCTTC
CASSDPGGALDNYGYTF
>-|TRBJ2-2|TRBV10-3|18|-
TGTGCCATCAGCGAGCAAAGGTGGGGACTTACAAACACCGGGGAGCTGTTTTTT
CAISEQRWGLTNTGELFF
>-|TRBJ1-1|TRBV7-2|12|-
TGTGCCAGCAGCTTAGTCTCTCCTGAAGCTTTCTTT
CASSLVSPEAFF
>-|TRBJ2-7|TRBV7-2|16|TRBD2
TGTGCCAGCAGCTTAGACGGACTAGCGGAAGTTTACGAGCAGTACTTC
CASSLDGLAEVYEQYF
>-|TRBJ2-3|TRBV6-5|15|TRBD2
TGTGCCAGCAGTTGGACTAGCGGGGTAAAAGATACGCAGTATTTT
CASSWTSGVKDTQYF
>-|TRBJ2-1|TRBV7-3|15|TRBD1
TGTGCCAGCAGCCCCCCCGGGACAGGGTACAATGAGCAGTTCTTC
CASSPPGTGYNEQFF
>-|TRBJ2-7|TRBV5-8|14|TRBD1
TGTGCCAGCTTCCGGGACAGGGGGCTCTACGAGCAGTACTTC
CASFRDRGLYEQYF
>once|TRBJ2-3|TRBV7-8|15|TRBD2
TGTGCCAGCAGCTTCACTAGCGGGGGGGGGCATACGCAGTATTTT
CASSFTSGGGHTQYF
>-|TRBJ2-7|TRBV5-5|14|-
TGTGCCAGCAGCTCATATGACAGCTCCTACGAGCAGTACTTC
CASSSYDSSYEQYF
>-|TRBJ2-2|TRBV27|16|-
TGTGCCAGCAGTTTATGGGGGACAATGGGCACCGGGGAGCTGTTTTTT
CASSLWGTMGTGELFF
>-|TRBJ2-3|TRBV6-6|16|TRBD2
TGTGCCAGCAGGGGTATAGCGGGAGAGAGCACAGATACGCAGTATTTT
CASRGIAGESTDTQYF
>-|TRBJ2-7|TRBV28|14|TRBD1
TGTGCCAGCAGTTTGGGAGACAGGGGTGGCGAGCAGTACTTC
CASSLGDRGGEQYF
>-|TRBJ2-7|TRBV4-2|14|-
TGTGCCAGCAGCCCCAAGACAGAACTCTACGAGCAGTACTTC
CASSPKTELYEQYF
>-|TRBJ2-1|TRBV6-5|13|-
TGTGCCAGCAGCCTCGGACAGAAAAATGAGCAGTTCTTC
CASSLGQKNEQFF
>-|TRBJ2-1|TRBV10-1|14|-
TGCGCCAGCAGTGAGGGGACACCCTACAATGAGCAGTTCTTC
CASSEGTPYNEQFF
>-|TRBJ2-3|TRBV10-2|13|-
TGCGCCAGCAGCGAGCCTATCACAGATACGCAGTATTTT
CASSEPITDTQYF
>-|TRBJ2-7|TRBV11-2|13|-
TGTGCCAGCAGCTTAGCTAGCGACTACGAGCAGTACTTC
CASSLASDYEQYF
>-|TRBJ1-6|TRBV5-1|16|-
TGCGCCAGCAGCTTGGATGGTAGCTCCTATAATTCACCCCTCCACTTT
CASSLDGSSYNSPLHF
>-|TRBJ1-6|TRBV6-5|12|-
TGTGCCAGCACCGCAGGGAATTCACCCCTCCACTTT
CASTAGNSPLHF
>-|TRBJ1-1|TRBV7-8|15|-
TGTGCCAGCAGCGTTACCGGGACATCAAACACTGAAGCTTTCTTT
CASSVTGTSNTEAFF
>-|TRBJ2-1|TRBV7-9|19|TRBD2
TGTGCCAGCAGCTTAGCAGCGGGACTAGCGAAGAGCTCCTACAATGAGCAGTTCTTC
CASSLAAGLAKSSYNEQFF
>-|TRBJ2-7|TRBV28|15|TRBD1
TGTGCCAGCAGTTTGGCGACAGGGGGGTCCTACGAGCAGTACTTC
CASSLATGGSYEQYF
>-|TRBJ2-3|TRBV6-5|12|TRBD2
TGTGCCAGCAGTGGGAGCGGGGGATTTCCATATTTT
CASSGSGGFPYF
>-|TRBJ2-7|TRBV6-5|14|-
TGTGCCAGCAGTCGGACAAGACCGCGGTACGAGCAGTACTTC
CASSRTRPRYEQYF